A selection of T cell receptor beta chains follows, all from one sample in a study of T cell responses to AZD1222 COVID-19 vaccine. Libraries were prepared by immunoSEQ multiplex PCR; TCRdb keeps only in-frame clonotypes and omits some of them. The sample records about 100,000 clones, 70% to 90% being singletons. The sequencing here drew on peripheral blood, taken on day 0 of AZD1222 vaccination. Source of these receptors: an adult in good health. The CDR3 runs from the conserved cysteine through the conserved F or W.

j_call: TRBJ1-6
v_call: TRBV5-1
cdr3_aa: CASSSGTGAWNSPLHF

j_call: TRBJ2-7
v_call: TRBV2
cdr3_aa: CASTREAGGHEQYF

j_call: TRBJ2-1
v_call: TRBV25-1
cdr3_aa: CASGPLAGENNEQFF

j_call: TRBJ1-4
v_call: TRBV2
cdr3_aa: CASSNTGTGGFRLFF

j_call: TRBJ2-5
v_call: TRBV6-2/TRBV6-3
cdr3_aa: CASSYFQGRRETQYF

j_call: TRBJ2-7
v_call: TRBV11-3
cdr3_aa: CASSSRDGHEQYF

j_call: TRBJ1-2
v_call: TRBV3-1/TRBV3-2
cdr3_aa: CASSPSGRTGFYYGYTF

j_call: TRBJ1-1
v_call: TRBV30
cdr3_aa: CASIPGRGQNTEAFF

j_call: TRBJ2-3
v_call: TRBV7-2
cdr3_aa: CASSPYRQGPDTQYF

j_call: TRBJ1-2
v_call: TRBV10-3
cdr3_aa: CAISEPQGLDYGYTF

j_call: TRBJ1-5
v_call: TRBV5-1
cdr3_aa: CASSSTGDRNQPQHF

j_call: TRBJ2-7
v_call: TRBV11-3
cdr3_aa: CASSTGQGAREQYF

j_call: TRBJ2-7
v_call: TRBV7-2
cdr3_aa: CASSLILQRGGEQYF

j_call: TRBJ1-1
v_call: TRBV18
cdr3_aa: CASSPRAENTEAFF

j_call: TRBJ1-1
v_call: TRBV2
cdr3_aa: CASGDSRNTEAFF

j_call: TRBJ1-5
v_call: TRBV7-8
cdr3_aa: CASSLATGGDQPQHF

j_call: TRBJ2-7
v_call: TRBV7-2
cdr3_aa: CASSPPGLASEQYF

j_call: TRBJ2-2
v_call: TRBV25-1
cdr3_aa: CASSDGGAGRGGELFF

j_call: TRBJ2-2
v_call: TRBV5-4
cdr3_aa: CASSTSGRRTGELFF

j_call: TRBJ2-7
v_call: TRBV5-6
cdr3_aa: CASSFQGNEQYF

j_call: TRBJ2-5
v_call: TRBV7-2
cdr3_aa: CASSRTWTVETQYF

j_call: TRBJ2-1
v_call: TRBV29-1
cdr3_aa: CSVEGQGPYEQFF

j_call: TRBJ2-7
v_call: TRBV4-3
cdr3_aa: CASSQAGTGLYEQYF

j_call: TRBJ2-1
v_call: TRBV6-2/TRBV6-3
cdr3_aa: CASSNAGVYNEQFF

j_call: TRBJ1-1
v_call: TRBV7-9
cdr3_aa: CASSSRAGRTEAFF

j_call: TRBJ1-2
v_call: TRBV7-2
cdr3_aa: CASSLADNYGYTF

j_call: TRBJ2-1
v_call: TRBV7-6
cdr3_aa: CASSTGGLAGGPYNEQFF

j_call: TRBJ2-7
v_call: TRBV3-1/TRBV3-2
cdr3_aa: CASSQGRGRGLEQYF

j_call: TRBJ2-7
v_call: TRBV30
cdr3_aa: CAWSPGRPYAEQYF

j_call: TRBJ1-2
v_call: TRBV3-1/TRBV3-2
cdr3_aa: CASSQEGPRTYGYTF

j_call: TRBJ2-1
v_call: TRBV12-3/TRBV12-4
cdr3_aa: CASSLGQSNEQFF

j_call: TRBJ1-1
v_call: TRBV7-9
cdr3_aa: CASSLDRTGDQAFF

j_call: TRBJ2-1
v_call: TRBV5-1
cdr3_aa: CASSLAGGQRGPHNEQFF

j_call: TRBJ2-2
v_call: TRBV7-8
cdr3_aa: CASSLGGNKGAGELFF

j_call: TRBJ1-1
v_call: TRBV19
cdr3_aa: CASTQKRDTEAFF

j_call: TRBJ1-1
v_call: TRBV10-1
cdr3_aa: CASTGETTEAFF

j_call: TRBJ1-1
v_call: TRBV23-1
cdr3_aa: CAATSGGASTEAFF

j_call: TRBJ1-2
v_call: TRBV6-1
cdr3_aa: CASSEALYREYGYTF

j_call: TRBJ2-4
v_call: TRBV19
cdr3_aa: CASSVGGGTKNIQYF

j_call: TRBJ1-4
v_call: TRBV19
cdr3_aa: CASSIRAEPPEKLFF

j_call: TRBJ2-5
v_call: TRBV5-4
cdr3_aa: CASSTDQGRQETQYF

j_call: TRBJ2-3
v_call: TRBV7-2
cdr3_aa: CASSRDGTSTDTQYF

j_call: TRBJ1-4
v_call: TRBV27
cdr3_aa: CASSFIRGSEKLFF

j_call: TRBJ2-7
v_call: TRBV7-9
cdr3_aa: CASSGETGALYEQYF

j_call: TRBJ2-3
v_call: TRBV6-2/TRBV6-3
cdr3_aa: CASSLPSSGADTQYF

j_call: TRBJ2-7
v_call: TRBV14
cdr3_aa: CASSQVGGEQYF

j_call: TRBJ1-2
v_call: TRBV2
cdr3_aa: CASSEYEGKYGYTF

j_call: TRBJ1-1
v_call: TRBV21-1
cdr3_aa: CASSKLLFESPNTEAFF

j_call: TRBJ1-6
v_call: TRBV6-5
cdr3_aa: CASSYQRSGDNSPLHF

j_call: TRBJ2-2
v_call: TRBV27
cdr3_aa: CASSIYYSGANTGELFF

j_call: TRBJ1-2
v_call: TRBV28
cdr3_aa: CAIPGLDRGGGYTF

j_call: TRBJ1-1
v_call: TRBV12-3/TRBV12-4
cdr3_aa: CASSFQFNTEAFF

j_call: TRBJ2-1
v_call: TRBV28
cdr3_aa: CASGLRSYNEQFF

j_call: TRBJ1-2
v_call: TRBV6-4
cdr3_aa: CASRPTPGGGYGYTF

j_call: TRBJ2-1
v_call: TRBV19
cdr3_aa: CASSTTSKNEQFF